The rows below give T cell receptor beta chains drawn from one sample of a study of blood T cell repertoires in COVID-19. The repertoire was sequenced with immunoSEQ multiplex PCR; TCRdb's copy has only in-frame clones and lacks some. The sample lists fewer than 350,000 clones; roughly 89% were seen once. The sequencing sample was made of PBMCs or T cells enriched from blood (not recorded which). Receptors were obtained from a woman in her late teens or twenties with acute COVID-19. Each CDR3 is given with its conserved first and last residue. The order of the fields is V gene, clone size, J gene, CDR3 protein. Clone size is given for some rows only: seen once, a few or many times, or a class if the clone is expanded.

>TRBV27|few|TRBJ1-1
CASARQGNTEAFF
>TRBV2|NA|TRBJ1-6
CASSEREDNSPLHF
>TRBV2|once|TRBJ1-5
CASGEGQGDQPQHF
>TRBV18|NA|TRBJ2-7
CASSPSAGVHEQYF
>TRBV11-2|NA|TRBJ2-3
CASSLVSGSTGVNTQYF
>TRBV6-2/TRBV6-3|NA|TRBJ2-1
CASSNPGLANPYNEQFF
>TRBV11-3|once|TRBJ2-3
CASSLRGTGSADTQYF
>TRBV21-1|NA|TRBJ1-5
CASPGGLGQGNQPQHF
>TRBV9|NA|TRBJ2-1
CASTPRQGNEQFF
>TRBV24-1|NA|TRBJ2-3
CATSEGAGYSTDTQYF
>TRBV19|few|TRBJ2-3
CASSPLAATDTQYF
>TRBV18|NA|TRBJ1-2
CASTQGATTYGYTF
>TRBV5-4|NA|TRBJ1-1
CASSLAVGSWPRGAAFF
>TRBV29-1|NA|TRBJ1-1
CSVDPGKGTSNTEAFF
>TRBV27|NA|TRBJ1-2
CASSPPGTMSFGGYTF
>TRBV5-1|NA|TRBJ2-7
CASSSLQGLLDEQYF
>TRBV7-2|NA|TRBJ1-6
CASRTLGEYNSPLHF
>TRBV2|NA|TRBJ2-5
CASSRTGPRETQYF
>TRBV9|NA|TRBJ2-7
CASGTGGSGEQYF
>TRBV5-1|few|TRBJ1-3
CASSPGGSSGNTIYF
>TRBV6-5|NA|TRBJ2-7
CASSYLGQGSYEQYF
>TRBV9|NA|TRBJ2-2
CASTAGTTNTGELFF
>TRBV7-8|NA|TRBJ2-3
CASSLVLLDTQYF
>TRBV11-3|NA|TRBJ2-7
CASSPLDSYEQYF
>TRBV5-6|NA|TRBJ2-1
CASSFTSSHNEQFF
>TRBV25-1|NA|TRBJ2-2
CASTGLLNTGELFF
>TRBV7-9|few|TRBJ1-1
CASSQRQGLNTEAFF
>TRBV28|once|TRBJ2-1
CASSISGSEQFF
>TRBV11-2|NA|TRBJ1-2
CASSLEAAGGYTF
>TRBV4-1|NA|TRBJ2-3
CASSQRSLAGGANTQYF
>TRBV11-2|NA|TRBJ2-7
CASRSHDRDYEQYF
>TRBV7-2|NA|TRBJ2-5
CASSVSEPRLAGVVKTQYF
>TRBV7-9|NA|TRBJ2-7
CASSPPFWREDAYEQYF
>TRBV12-3/TRBV12-4|NA|TRBJ2-7
CASARGLTYEQYF
>TRBV6-5|NA|TRBJ1-1
CASSYTDMNTEAFF
>TRBV19|once|TRBJ1-1
CASSISVGRNEAFF
>TRBV18|NA|TRBJ2-7
CASSRSASGSSYEQYF
>TRBV11-2|NA|TRBJ2-5
CASSLVWGEETQYF
>TRBV28|NA|TRBJ1-5
CASSFGQGLGGYQPQHF
>TRBV19|NA|TRBJ2-1
CASSPQGVTYNEQFF
>TRBV5-1|NA|TRBJ1-1
CASSLFTNRGTEAFF
>TRBV7-2|NA|TRBJ2-7
CASSLVGAGGSYEQYF
>TRBV21-1|NA|TRBJ2-2
CASNPDGGSGELFF
>TRBV5-1|NA|TRBJ2-3
CASSYIGQDPRDTQYF
>TRBV7-8|NA|TRBJ2-6
CASSPQGGAGGANVLTF
>TRBV14|NA|TRBJ2-3
CASSQDRGLYTGTDTQYF
>TRBV24-1|few|TRBJ1-5
CATSDLGADQPQHF